This paragraph reports one TCR beta chain. This sequence may be a read error, since a much larger clone differs from it by one base. MiXCR, run by TCRdb on the 5' RACE reads, gives a single entry per CDR3 protein. The sample holds approximately 21,000 distinct CDR3 sequences, roughly 29% seen once. Germline values: CDR1 MNHNY, CDR2 SVGAGI (reference sequence). This CDR3 is 13 amino acids long. The J gene is TRBJ1-1, the V gene TRBV6-6; no clear D gene. The TCR was taken from a female donor with breast cancer. The sequenced material came from tumor-infiltrating naive CD4+ T cells sorted from the breast tumor. Subset reported: naive CD4+ T cells, CD4+CD45RA+CD25-. The DNA of the CDR3 is TGTACCAGCAGAAACATGGGAGGTACTGAAGCTTTCTTT. Its protein product is CTSRNMGGTEAFF.